This paragraph reports one TCR beta chain. Its binding antigen is unknown. Base qualities are not recorded, but no much larger clone differs from it by a single base. These data originate in a study of T cell responses to AZD1222 COVID-19 vaccine (dated by TCRdb to the early 2020s). About the full investigation: TCR sequencing was performed for roughly 240 trial participants, of whom roughly 200 were given two doses of AZD1222 and approximately 26 were given two doses of MenACWY control vaccine. Enrollment into the trials was organized by age into subgroups of 18-55, 56-69 and 70-plus years, and those subgroups contained approximately 160, 26 and 62 TCR-sequenced participants, respectively. Broad study findings and their caveats: Participants were mostly white British and included more females than males, and it was suggested by the authors that clonal diversity may have been underestimated. The 56-69-year group was small, and its depth increase did not reach significance, likely because of low power. Reportedly, close to half of the unique spike-specific TCRs recognized epitopes lying outside the regions that are mutated in the B.1.351 and B.1.1.7 variants. Conclusions about previously exposed vaccinees are limited, since just five to seven AZD1222 recipients were seropositive for SARS-CoV-2 at baseline. No day 14 peak-response samples were available, so repertoires were characterized only after the peak T cell response. Spike-specific TCR breadth and depth rose significantly after two AZD1222 doses compared with day 0 and with MenACWY recipients. The whole spike protein was spanned by vaccine-associated CD4 TCRs, and dominant responses were seen in regions 160-218 and 743-854.

The CDR3 regions of human TCRbeta chains were subjected to immunosequencing. In the source study's methods: Repertoire TCRs were matched against a reference library of SARS-CoV-2-specific TCRs generated with the MIRA antigen-specificity platform. Breadth was defined as the fraction of unique TCRs that were SARS-CoV-2-associated. Depth was defined as the fraction of total T cells that were SARS-CoV-2-associated. Each spike-specific TCR was assigned to its reactive spike region and to a CD4 or CD8 class using the MIRA data. Log10-transformed breadth and depth values were compared by one-way ANOVA with Sidak's multiple comparisons tests. Not all clones reach the TCRdb copy of this immuneACCESS table, which keeps in-frame sequences only. Checked studies attribute under half of the gap to unresolved V genes and leave the rest unexplained. The V and J calls and clone size were taken over from that table, and D and trimming were inferred from the DNA. The sample has 100,000 to 120,000 clones on record, roughly 87% of them singletons. The biggest ten clones account for 44% of the sample.

Including the terminal cysteine and phenylalanine, the CDR3 comprises 14 residues. The CDR3 DNA has 42 bases and is translated from base 1. The CDR1 and CDR2 encoded by the germline V gene are SGDLS and YYNGEE. V and J are trimmed by 4 bases and 2 bases, and the gene matches miss 4 bases of the junction. The time point label of this sample denotes: about 28 days (+/-7) after the second vaccine dose. AZD1222 recipients whose second dose came at about 4 weeks and those whose second dose came at about 12 weeks were combined into one group, since spike-specific TCR depth and breadth did not differ between the two schedules. Samples from vaccinated people were obtained from the UK trials COV001 and COV002, which included a single-blind randomized controlled phase 2/3 trial of AZD1222 (ChAdOx1 nCoV-19) in healthy adults. For TCRbeta chain sequencing, PBMC samples were collected from trial participants at day 0 and at day 28 after the second dose.

Here the chain combines TRBV9 and TRBJ2-3; TRBD2 aligns with 7 central bases. The material was peripheral blood, obtained 28 days after the second AZD1222 dose. The source is an adult who received the AZD1222 COVID-19 vaccine. The CDR3 loop reads CASSHSGSTDTQYF. The bases read TGTGCCAGCAGCCATAGCGGGTCCACAGATACGCAGTATTTT.